This T cell receptor beta chain came from a study of PD-L1 blockade in urothelial cancer. Across the study: Blood was tested 3 weeks (second dose) and 6 weeks into treatment.

The time point denotes: pretreatment peripheral blood. Clones were sequenced by immunoSEQ multiplex PCR, and TCRdb holds only the in-frame ones, with some missing. The table includes around 82,000 clones, about four fifths detected once. The ends were cut back, 3 bases at V and 5 bases at J, with 8 bases in the middle. Germline loops: CDR1 MDHEN, CDR2 SYDVKM. The CDR3 covers 12 residues. The J gene is TRBJ2-7, the V gene TRBV28; the D is unclear. This clonotype was sampled from a man in his fifties or sixties with urothelial cancer. The starting material was PBMCs, obtained around atezolizumab (anti-PD-L1) treatment. CDR3 nucleotide sequence: TGTGCCAGCAGTTTTAGAGCCCACGAGCAGTACTTC. The encoded protein is CASSFRAHEQYF.